This T cell receptor beta chain was documented in a study of T-cell memory formation after mild COVID-19. TCRdb passed the 5' RACE reads through MiXCR, listing each CDR3 protein once. Among roughly 250,000 distinct CDR3 sequences listed, 16% were seen once. Study-wide findings and caveats: Clones that contracted clustered mainly in CM and EM if CD4+ and in EMRA if CD8+. Nothing confirmed that second-wave clones peaking on day 37 were specific for SARS-CoV-2.

Trimming removed 5 bases from V and 5 bases from J, with 13 bases in between. The CDR3 runs to 14 residues. Germline values: CDR1 SGHTA, CDR2 FQGTGA. This clonotype showed up just a few times. The antigen remains undetermined. The chain couples TRBV7-3 to TRBJ1-5; D gene unclear. This TCR was sampled from a man aged 18 to 35 who had mild COVID-19 (a few samples of this study predate the infection). Cell type and time point are not known. Sequences were obtained from PBMCs or a T cell subset sorted from them (not recorded which). This chain's CDR3 is CASSHIIQDQPQHF. CDR3 nucleotide sequence: TGTGCCAGCAGCCATATAATCCAGGATCAGCCCCAGCATTTT. The full variable domain, in which reference TRBV7-3 and TRBJ1-5 provide the parts outside the CDR3, is GAGVSQTPSNKVTEKGKYVELRCDPISGHTALYWYRQSLGQGPEFLIYFQGTGAADDSGLPNDRFFAVRPEGSVSTLKIQRTERGDSAVYLCASSHIIQDQPQHFGDGTRLSIL.